This T cell receptor (beta chain) emerged from a study of blood T cell repertoires in COVID-19. Looking at the study overall: Collection of acute and convalescent COVID-19 samples took place in the United States, Italy and Spain. Sources were T cells, B-cell-depleted T cells, or PBMCs; the material itself was cDNA or gDNA.

This CDR3 is 14 amino acids long. Germline-derived CDR1 and CDR2 are SGHRS and YFSETQ. Trimming stripped 3 bases from V and 5 bases from J, with 11 bases between. Original analysis: Counts of nucleated cells, estimated from reference gene primer amplification, were obtained. The repertoire was sequenced with immunoSEQ multiplex PCR; TCRdb's copy has only in-frame clones and lacks some. V, J and clone size are taken as reported in that table, and D and trimming were inferred from the DNA itself. This sample carries about 300,000 clones, around 86% of them seen once, and the ten largest clones take more than 10%. This clone was seen only a few times.

The sequence came from a human donor in a cohort sampled during active COVID-19. The chain links TRBV5-1 to TRBJ2-2; D is unresolved. The specimen sequenced was peripheral blood. The CDR3 DNA sequence: TGCGCCAGCAGCTCCCGACTGACTACCGGGGAGCTGTTTTTT. Its protein is CASSSRLTTGELFF.